The present TCR beta chain was sequenced within a study of blood T cell repertoires in COVID-19. About the study: Nucleic acid was either cDNA or gDNA, and it came from T cells, B-cell-depleted T cells, or PBMCs.

Trimming shortened V by 4 bases and J by 8 bases, and 17 bases separated the two germline ends. The germline V gene encodes CDR1 ENHRY and CDR2 SYGVKD. The CDR3 runs to 14 residues. Original data processing: Amplified reference gene primers provided the basis for estimating nucleated cell counts. Sequencing was performed with immunoSEQ multiplex PCR; in TCRdb, only in-frame clones are kept and a portion is missing. V and J calls and clone size are as listed in that table; D and trimming were resolved from the DNA. The sample yields about 140,000 clones, 86% seen once. The V and J genes are TRBV10-3 and TRBJ1-2; possible D gene TRBD1, 6 bases. The specimen was peripheral blood. The receptor's source is a woman aged 60-75 years with acute or convalescent COVID-19. CDR3 sequence: CAISAIRQERGYTF. DNA for the CDR3: TGTGCCATCAGTGCAATACGACAGGAGCGGGGCTACACCTTC.